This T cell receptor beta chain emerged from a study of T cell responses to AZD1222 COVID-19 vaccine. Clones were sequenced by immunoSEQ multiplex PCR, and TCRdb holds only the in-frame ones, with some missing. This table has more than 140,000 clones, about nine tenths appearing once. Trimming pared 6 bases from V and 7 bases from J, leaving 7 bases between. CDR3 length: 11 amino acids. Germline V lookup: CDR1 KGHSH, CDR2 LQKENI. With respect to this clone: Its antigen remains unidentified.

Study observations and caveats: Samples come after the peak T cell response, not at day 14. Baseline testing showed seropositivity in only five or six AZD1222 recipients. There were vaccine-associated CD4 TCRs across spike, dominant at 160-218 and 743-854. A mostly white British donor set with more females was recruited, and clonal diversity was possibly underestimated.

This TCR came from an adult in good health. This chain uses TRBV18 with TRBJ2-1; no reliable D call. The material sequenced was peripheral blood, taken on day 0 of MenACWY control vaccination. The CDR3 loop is CASSERNEQFF. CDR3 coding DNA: TGTGCCAGCTCGGAGAGGAATGAGCAGTTCTTC.